This T cell receptor (beta chain) emerged from a study of molecular identifiers for immune sequencing clone quantification. Study observations and caveats: Barcodes shared by identical TCR molecules could lead to underestimated sizes of highly expanded clones. Spiked Jurkat TCR RNA equivalent to one cell was reportedly detectable in about a million naive cells.

With 0 bases clipped from V and 7 bases from J, the junction kept 6 bases outside the gene matches. Germline CDR1 MNHEY, CDR2 SMNVEV (reference sequence). The CDR3 length is 14 residues. With RNA at 10%, 30% or 50%, naive CD8 libraries came from roughly 20,000 to 1,000,000 sorted cells. Previously described methods and listed TCR primers were used for bulk TCR libraries. TCRdb redid the calling of the PCR reads with MiXCR, one entry per CDR3 protein. The table has 40,000 to 45,000 distinct CDR3 sequences, 15% to 20% seen once; the top ten hold under 1.3%. There are many counts of this clonotype. Its antigen is unknown.

J is TRBJ2-7 and V is TRBV27; TRBD1 agrees at 7 bases. The receptor's source is a human donor in good health. Some libraries in this study had Jurkat cell RNA spiked in. Sequences were obtained from naive CD8+ T cells from blood, with Jurkat cell RNA spiked in. Subset given: FACS-sorted CD8+CD4-CCR7+CD45RA+ naive T cells. The CDR3 protein is CASSLSGQTSEQYF. The CDR3 DNA reads TGTGCCAGCAGTTTATCGGGACAGACTTCAGAGCAGTACTTC.